The 22 T cell receptor beta chains below come from one sample, sequenced in a study of graft-versus-host responses after intestinal transplantation. Assay used: immunoSEQ multiplex PCR; TCRdb lists only in-frame clones, some missing. The data show 30,000 to 35,000 clones, about 86% seen once. Their cognate antigens are unknown. The sample consisted of unstimulated CD8+ T cells sorted from spleen or lymph node cells, taken before intestinal transplant. The receptors were sampled from a human donor who received an intestinal transplant.

The CDR3 loop is CATSRRRMTSGRRYEQYF. DNA of the CDR3: TGTGCCACCAGCAGAAGGCGAATGACTAGCGGGAGAAGGTACGAGCAGTACTTC. V and J are TRBV15 and TRBJ2-7, with 12 bases that match TRBD2. CDR1 and CDR2 (germline): LNHNV, YYDKDF (reference sequence). The J segment lost 4 bases and the V segment lost 2 bases, leaving 12 bases of the junction unmatched. The CDR3 consists of 18 residues. Using reference TRBV15 and TRBJ2-7 for the parts outside the CDR3, the full variable domain is DAMVIQNPRYQVTQFGKPVTLSCSQTLNHNVMYWYQQKSSQAPKLLFHYYDKDFNNEADTPDNFQSRRPNTSFCFLDIRSPGLGDTAMYLCATSRRRMTSGRRYEQYFGPGTRLTVT.

The V gene is TRBV12-5, the J gene TRBJ2-1, with unresolved D. CDR1 LGHNT and CDR2 FRNRAP come from the germline V gene. Deletions cut 0 bases from V and 6 bases from J, with 21 bases between. The CDR3 spans 18 residues. In nucleotides, the CDR3 is TGTGCTAGTGGTTTGGTAGGAGAGTTCCCTCCCCGGAGCAATGAGCAGTTCTTC. Its protein is CASGLVGEFPPRSNEQFF.

The chain combines TRBV28 with TRBJ2-5, with D possibly TRBD2 on 6 matching bases. The J call may be wrong; the DNA end is better matched by TRBJ2-7. This CDR3 contains 15 residues. Germline CDR1 is MDHEN and CDR2 is SYDVKM. The CDR3 nucleotides read TGTGCCAGCAGCGCCCGGGACTCCGGTGAGGACGAGCAGTACTTC. Its protein product is CASSARDSGEDEQYF.

The chain combines TRBV4-1 with TRBJ1-1; TRBD1 matches at 9 bases. The CDR3 contains 16 residues. J gave up 1 base and V 3 bases, and 6 bases lay outside the gene matches. Germline V gene data show CDR1 as MGHRA and CDR2 as YSYEKL. Here the CDR3 reads CASSHRTGARNTEAFF. CDR3 DNA sequence: TGCGCCAGCAGCCATCGGACAGGGGCCAGGAACACTGAAGCTTTCTTT.

The chain recombines TRBV11-2 with TRBJ1-2, with D possibly TRBD1 on 5 matching bases. The V end was cut by 2 bases, the J end by 4 bases, with 17 bases between. This CDR3 is 16 amino acids long. Germline assignment: CDR1 SGHAT and CDR2 FQNNGV. The CDR3 loop reads CASSLLQTAVTYGYTF. DNA for the CDR3: TGTGCCAGCAGCTTACTGCAGACAGCTGTAACCTATGGCTACACCTTC.

This chain uses TRBV19 with TRBJ2-1; the match to TRBD1 covers 7 bases. Germline V gene data show CDR1 as LNHDA and CDR2 as SQIVND (reference sequence). The V and J ends lost 5 bases and 7 bases, in that order; junction bases with no gene match: 11. This CDR3 spans 15 amino acids. The CDR3 DNA is TGTGCCAGTAGTCGAAGACAGGGCAGTTGGAATGAGCAGTTCTTC. It translates to CASSRRQGSWNEQFF. The full variable domain, completed using reference TRBV19 and TRBJ2-1, is DGGITQSPKYLFRKEGQNVTLSCEQNLNHDAMYWYRQDPGQGLRLIYYSQIVNDFQKGDIAEGYSVSREKKESFPLTVTSAQKNPTAFYLCASSRRQGSWNEQFFGPGTRLTVL.

This clone was found a few times. A read error may account for a junction end that differs from germline. V is TRBV4-1 and J is TRBJ2-7; D gene uncertain. The CDR3 is 14 amino acids. CDR1 MGHRA and CDR2 YSYEKL come from the germline V gene. CDR3 sequence reads: CASSQFQVTYEQYF. In DNA form, the CDR3 reads TGTGCCAGCAGCCAATTTCAGGTTACCTACGAGCAGTACTTC.

The genes are TRBV21-1 and TRBJ1-5. TRBV21-1 is termed a pseudogene. CDR3 length: 12 residues. CDR3 protein: CASSTLNQPQHF. The CDR3 DNA reads as TGTGCCAGCAGCACTTTGAATCAGCCCCAGCATTTT.

This clone has a handful of counts. This chain uses TRBV19 with TRBJ2-7, with 8 bases matching TRBD1. CDR3 length equals 14 residues. Germline assignment: CDR1 LNHDA and CDR2 SQIVND (reference sequence). V was pared by 4 bases and J by 5 bases, with 7 bases of the junction left unmatched. CDR3 DNA: TGTGCCAGTAGTACGAGGACAGGGATTGACGAGCAGTACTTC. Protein product: CASSTRTGIDEQYF.

The CDR3 loop reads CASSDALQLAGVVETQYF. In DNA form, the CDR3 reads TGCGCCAGCAGCGATGCCCTCCAACTAGCGGGAGTAGTTGAGACCCAGTACTTC. J is TRBJ2-5 and V is TRBV5-1; TRBD2 matches at 11 bases. After removal of 4 bases from V and 5 bases from J, the junction contained 16 bases not matched to a gene. Germline V gives CDR1 SGHRS, CDR2 YFSETQ. The CDR3 consists of 18 residues.

The chain has TRBV28 and TRBJ1-3, with 7 bases aligning to TRBD1. CDR1 MDHEN and CDR2 SYDVKM come from the germline V gene. V trimming: 6 bases; J trimming: 3 bases; junction bases outside the gene matches: 5. This CDR3 has 14 amino acids. CDR3 in amino acids: CASSQDRSGNTIYF. CDR3 nucleotides: TGTGCCAGCAGCCAGGACAGGAGTGGAAACACCATATATTTT.

The chain links TRBV9 to TRBJ2-7; perhaps TRBD1 as D (6 bases). Germline CDR1 SGDLS, CDR2 YYNGEE. V lost 3 bases to trimming and J lost 3 bases, with 10 bases between them. The CDR3 loop spans 13 amino acids. CDR3 sequence reads: CASSAWDNYEQYF. The CDR3 DNA is TGTGCCAGCAGCGCTTGGGACAACTACGAGCAGTACTTC.

The rearrangement uses TRBV7-9 and TRBJ1-2; tentative D call: TRBD1 (5 bases). CDR1 SEHNR and CDR2 FQNEAQ come from the germline V gene (reference sequence). V lost 1 base and J lost 8, with 14 bases in between. The CDR3 consists of 14 residues. CDR3 DNA sequence: TGTGCCAGCAGCTTAGAGCTAGGGGAGGTAGGCTACACCTTC. This translates into CASSLELGEVGYTF.

V usage is TRBV7-8 and J usage is TRBJ2-7; TRBD1 is a possible D gene (6 bases). Germline CDR1 is SGHVS and CDR2 is FQNEAQ. The CDR3 extends over 17 amino acids. Deletions cut 3 bases from V and 3 bases from J, with 21 bases between. The CDR3 bases are TGTGCCAGCAGCTTGACGCCCCCTGGACAGTTTATCTACGAGCAGTACTTC. Encoded protein: CASSLTPPGQFIYEQYF.

The V gene is TRBV1, the J gene TRBJ2-3; the table assigns TRBD2, which was not confirmed against the DNA. TRBV1 is a listed pseudogene. The CDR3 spans 16 residues. CDR3 nucleotide sequence: TGCACCAGCAGCTACTGGGGACTAGCGGGCACAGATACGCAGTATTTT. Amino acid sequence: CTSSYWGLAGTDTQYF.

The CDR3 DNA is TGTGCCAGCAGCTTGGTACAGCTTGCCTACGAGCAGTACTTC. Encoded protein: CASSLVQLAYEQYF. The V and J genes are TRBV5-5 and TRBJ2-7; no reliable D call. The CDR3 extends over 14 amino acids. The germline V gene has CDR1 SGHKS and CDR2 YYEKEE (reference sequence). Trimming removed 0 bases at V and 2 bases at J, with 9 bases between.

The chain carries TRBV11-2 and TRBJ2-5; 11 bases agree with TRBD2. This CDR3 comprises 15 residues. With V trimmed by 3 bases and J by 5 bases, 5 bases remained unmatched. CDR1 is SGHAT, CDR2 FQNNGV, per germline. The CDR3 loop is CASSFSGGAVETQYF. The CDR3 region has the DNA TGTGCCAGCAGCTTTAGCGGGGGGGCCGTGGAGACCCAGTACTTC.

The chain links TRBV27 to TRBJ2-5; D unclear. The end of the DNA aligns better with TRBJ2-7, so the J call may be wrong. CDR1 MNHEY and CDR2 SMNVEV come from the germline V gene (reference sequence). The CDR3 totals 13 residues. CDR3 in amino acids: CASSLSQTYEQYF. The CDR3 DNA sequence: TGTGCCAGCAGTTTGAGTCAAACCTACGAGCAGTACTTC.

This sequence joins TRBV6-1 and TRBJ2-3; 9 bases are a match to TRBD2. V was clipped by 4 bases and J by 0 bases; unmatched bases: 2. This CDR3 has 15 residues. Germline values: CDR1 MNHNS, CDR2 SASEGT. CDR3 DNA sequence: TGTGCCAGCAGTGCACTAGCGGGCAGCACAGATACGCAGTATTTT. Its protein is CASSALAGSTDTQYF.

This clone was seen just once. The CDR3 DNA reads as TGTGCCAGCAGCCTGGGACTATACAATGAGCAGTTCTTC. Its translation is CASSLGLYNEQFF. The V gene is TRBV7-8, the J gene TRBJ2-1; 7 positions agree with TRBD2. Trimming removed 5 bases from V and 4 bases from J; junction bases left unmatched: 2. The CDR3 contains 13 residues. Germline V gives CDR1 SGHVS, CDR2 FQNEAQ.

The chain uses TRBV28 and TRBJ2-7, with 9 bases aligning to TRBD2. The J segment lost 2 bases and the V segment lost 2 bases, leaving 4 bases of the junction unmatched. The CDR3 sequence is 15 residues long. Germline CDR1 and CDR2: MDHEN and SYDVKM. CDR3 in DNA: TGTGCCAGCAGTTTAAGACTAGCGGTGACCTACGAGCAGTACTTC. Encoded protein: CASSLRLAVTYEQYF.

The V gene is TRBV6-5, the J gene TRBJ2-2; D is perhaps TRBD1 (5 bases). The CDR3 covers 15 residues. Germline CDR1 and CDR2: MNHEY and SVGAGI. Trimming stripped 1 base from V and 3 bases from J, with 9 bases between. The CDR3 coding sequence is TGTGCCAGCAGTTACTTTCAGGGCGACACCGGGGAGCTGTTTTTT. This gives the protein CASSYFQGDTGELFF.